The entry that follows covers one T cell receptor beta chain sequence. It has no known antigen specificity. Base qualities were left out, and no much larger clone turns up one base away. The entry originates in a study of T-cell memory formation after mild COVID-19 listed by TCRdb under 2021. For context, the study as a whole: TCR sequence clusters from the two donors were largely donor specific. T-cell clones expanding and contracting after mild COVID-19 in a couple of donors were tracked by longitudinal TCRalpha and TCRbeta repertoire sequencing. The cohort comprised two young, previously healthy adult volunteers, one female and one male. General conclusions and limits of the study: Only a couple of mild cases were covered in the study, and larger cohorts including severe cases with pre-infection samples were considered necessary. Some responding clones were detected in pre-infection memory, which suggested that pre-existing cross-reactive memory T cells had joined the SARS-CoV-2 response. Clones contracting from day 15 to 85 had balanced CD4/CD8 phenotypes, while a second wave expanding from day 15 to 37 was biased towards CD4+. SARS-CoV-2 specificity was not confirmed for the second-wave clones peaking on day 37. Contracting CD4+ clones were located mainly in the CM and EM memory subsets, whereas CD8+ clones were found to be enriched in EMRA.

Ficoll-Paque density gradient centrifugation was the method used to isolate PBMCs. The junction carries 17 bases between V and J, which are trimmed by 2 bases and 15 bases respectively. From its cysteine to its phenylalanine, the CDR3 spans 14 amino acids. Only the CDR3 DNA is retained, 42 bases long and in frame from the first base. The germline V gene gives CDR1 as SGHVS and CDR2 as FQNEAQ. Instrument used: Illumina NovaSeq 6000. TCRalpha and TCRbeta cDNA libraries were built by 5'RACE with constant-segment primers, adding sample barcodes and unique molecular identifiers. RNA was extracted from every sample with Trizol reagent. Library amplification was performed in two PCR steps, and a second sample barcode and Illumina TruSeq adapters were introduced in the second step. Sequencing of the libraries was done on an Illumina NovaSeq, producing 2 x 150 bp paired-end reads. On the study's bioinformatics: With migec v1.2.7, reads were demultiplexed and then collapsed into UMI-guided consensus sequences. Using mixcr v2.1.11, the UMI consensuses were aligned to TRA and TRB V and J templates and assembled into clonotypes. Clonotypes were classified as expanded or contracted when called significant by both edgeR and NoisET, with noise models trained on biological replicates. For edgeR calls, a false discovery rate-adjusted p below 0.01 and a log2 fold-change threshold of 1 were applied. As an exploratory analysis of dynamics, max-normalized trajectories of the 1000 most abundant clonotypes were examined by PCA with hierarchical clustering. Separately sequenced CD4+ and CD8+ repertoires were used to assign a CD4 or CD8 phenotype to each responding clone. The public reads were reprocessed in TCRdb via fastp at Q25 and MiXCR, keeping in-frame beta chains. Entries are consolidated by CDR3 protein sequence, retaining the most common genes and DNA. TCRdb's processing, not the authors' own work, is the source of the V and J calls. This sample is represented by around 370,000 distinct CDR3 sequences; roughly 21% of them were singletons. The top ten clonotypes cover approximately 12% of the sample.

The sequence came from an adult woman who had mild COVID-19 (a few samples of this study predate the infection). The sample titles of this study are shuffled in the database, so cell type and time point are left out; the donor was told from shared clones. The sample consisted of PBMCs or a T cell subset sorted from them (not recorded which). The sequence links TRBV7-8 to TRBJ1-6, and possibly TRBD1, on 5 matching bases. The CDR3 amino acid sequence is: CASSLPGMYSILHF. The DNA reads as follows: TGTGCCAGCAGCTTACCAGGGATGTATTCAATCCTCCACTTT. With all but the CDR3 taken from the reference TRBV7-8 and TRBJ1-6 genes, the full variable domain is: GAGVSQSPRYKVAKRGQDVALRCDPISGHVSLFWYQQALGQGPEFLTYFQNEAQLDKSGLPSDRFFAERPEGSVSTLKIQRTQQEDSAVYLCASSLPGMYSILHFGNGTRLTVT.